A single T cell receptor (beta chain) is shown here with its context. The antigen is unknown. This entry belongs to a study of OX40 agonist ivuxolimab in advanced cancers. Study observations and caveats: Normalized T-cell clonal expansion was also low in a subset of nonresponders. Average numbers of expanded clones were greater in CD8+ T cells than in CD4+. It was not determined which antigens were specifically recognized by the peripheral T cells that had undergone clonal expansion.

This CDR3 spans 17 amino acids. V lost 4 bases, J lost 2 bases, and 6 bases stayed unmatched. Germline V CDR1 and CDR2: MGHRA, YSYEKL. Blood samples were obtained at baseline, cycle 4 day 1, and cycle 7 day 1. Profiling relied on immunoSEQ multiplex PCR, and the TCRdb table lists in-frame clones only, not all of them. The sample contains about 30,000 clones, 70% to 80% of which appear only once. This rearrangement joins TRBV4-1 to TRBJ2-6; 9 nucleotides agree with TRBD1. The sequence came from an adult with an advanced solid tumor such as melanoma, head and neck, liver or kidney cancer. Sequencing used CD4+ or CD8+ T cells sorted from blood, obtained in a trial of the OX40 agonist ivuxolimab. CDR3 DNA sequence: TGCGCCAGCAGCCGCTCCCGGGACAGGGCTGGGGCCAACGTCCTGACTTTC. It is translated as CASSRSRDRAGANVLTF.